This T cell receptor (beta chain) was sequenced for a study of CD8 T cells in Susac syndrome. General study findings and limits: In its TCR sequencing and HLA analysis, the study acknowledged that the number of individuals was relatively small.

Germline V gene lookup returns CDR1 MNHEY and CDR2 SVGEGT. The V segment lost 3 bases and the J segment 7 bases; nucleotides outside the gene matches: 9. The CDR3 length is 17 residues. Concerning this clonotype: Its cognate antigen is unknown.

RNA totalling roughly 0.5 to 1 ug underwent reverse transcription with random hexamers. Across 54 Vbeta and 13 Jbeta, immunoSEQ multiplex PCR amplified TCR beta CDR3. From the immunoSEQ multiplex PCR reads, TCRdb called clonotypes with MiXCR, one entry per CDR3 protein. The sample lists some 100,000 distinct CDR3 sequences; roughly 90% were seen once. The sequenced target, TCR beta, came from blood CD8+ and CD4+ T cells. Negative isolation yielded CD4+ and CD8+ T cells, and FACS enriched TEMRA cells. Material for sequencing was CD8+ T cells from PBMCs. The receptor's source is a human donor in good health. V usage is TRBV6-2 or TRBV6-3 and J usage is TRBJ2-1; 13 nucleotides match TRBD2. In DNA form, the CDR3 reads TGTGCCAGCAGTTATCACACTAGCGGGAGGGCCCGAAATGAGCAGTTCTTC. Protein: CASSYHTSGRARNEQFF.